These 6 T cell receptor beta chains share one sample of origin, sequenced in a study of OX40 agonist ivuxolimab in advanced cancers. Sequenced by immunoSEQ multiplex PCR; TCRdb stores in-frame clones only, minus some. The repertoire holds some 59,000 clones, with roughly 88% as singletons. Sample: CD4+ or CD8+ T cells sorted from blood, taken in a trial of the OX40 agonist ivuxolimab. All receptors come from an adult with an advanced solid tumor such as melanoma, head and neck, liver or kidney cancer.

This clone showed up just once. The CDR3, as DNA: TGTGCCAGCAGCTTAGGGCTTCAGGAGCAGTTCTTC. Residues: CASSLGLQEQFF. The genes are TRBV11-3 and TRBJ2-1; D remains unclear. Germline V gene sequence: CDR1 SGHNT, CDR2 YENEEA. The CDR3 has 12 amino acids. The V end lost 1 base, the J end lost 10 bases, and 8 bases lay between the germline ends.

The V call is TRBV7-6, the J call TRBJ1-4; 9 bases are a match to TRBD1. V shed 5 bases, J shed 8 bases, and the junction held 6 bases outside the gene matches. Germline-derived CDR1 and CDR2 are SGHVS and FNYEAQ. The CDR3 extends over 14 amino acids. The CDR3 nucleotides read TGTGCCAGCAGCACCACCGGGACAGGGGAAAAACTGTTTTTT. Translating gives CASSTTGTGEKLFF.

The chain uses TRBV19 and TRBJ2-5; no firm D call. V gave up 3 bases and J gave up 1 base, with 9 bases separating them. CDR3 size: 14 residues. Germline V gene lookup returns CDR1 LNHDA and CDR2 SQIVND (reference sequence). CDR3 sequence reads: CASSITGSQETQYF. In DNA, the CDR3 is TGTGCCAGTAGTATCACCGGATCCCAAGAGACCCAGTACTTC.

The chain recombines TRBV11-2 with TRBJ2-5; D gene unclear. The CDR3 is 15 amino acids. The V end lost 4 bases, the J end lost 5 bases, and 17 bases lay between the germline ends. Germline CDR1 and CDR2: SGHAT and FQNNGV. This chain's CDR3 is CASSSSSGHVETQYF. CDR3 DNA sequence: TGTGCCAGCAGCTCGAGCTCGGGTCATGTGGAGACCCAGTACTTC.

CDR3 sequence reads: CASSSRQDRNYGYTF. The CDR3 DNA reads as TGTGCCAGCAGTTCCCGGCAGGACAGGAACTATGGCTACACCTTC. The V and J genes are TRBV6-5 and TRBJ1-2; 7 nucleotides align to TRBD1. The CDR3 spans 15 residues. Germline V gives CDR1 MNHEY, CDR2 SVGAGI. V gave up 4 bases and J gave up 2 bases; unmatched junction bases: 7.

Written as DNA, the CDR3 is TGTGCCAGTAGTCTGATTGGCTCCCGGTTCGCCAAGCAAGAGACCCAGTACTTC. Protein sequence: CASSLIGSRFAKQETQYF. This rearrangement joins TRBV19 to TRBJ2-5; D gene unclear. Germline CDR1 is LNHDA and CDR2 is SQIVND (reference sequence). The CDR3 has 18 amino acids. Trimming cost V 5 bases and J 2 bases, with 24 bases left between them.